This T cell receptor (beta chain) was identified in a study of radiotherapy plus CTLA-4 blockade in lung cancer. Study overall: Objective responses were recorded in around a sixth of patients, with disease control recorded in 25% to 35%. Study-level results: An expansion of tumor-derived TCR clones occurred in blood after radiotherapy plus ipilimumab.

TCRdb's table, derived via immunoSEQ multiplex PCR, lists solely in-frame clones and lacks some. The table has 57,000 or so clones, roughly 80% seen once. Worth noting for this clone: Antigen specificity is unknown.

CDR3 size: 11 residues. Deletions cut 1 base from V and 12 bases from J, with 7 bases between. Germline-derived CDR1 and CDR2 are SNHLY and FYNNEI. This chain links TRBV2 with TRBJ2-1, with D unresolved. The sample consisted of peripheral blood, taken from a patient treated with radiotherapy plus ipilimumab. The TCR originated in a human donor with non-small cell lung cancer who had a complete response to radiotherapy plus ipilimumab. CDR3 region: CASSEEAGQFF. The CDR3 nucleotides read TGTGCCAGCAGTGAAGAAGCAGGGCAGTTCTTC.